These 17 T cell receptor beta chains came from one sample sequenced in a study of cytomegalovirus exposure and HLA in healthy donors. The study ran its PCR with 60 Vbeta and 13 Jbeta primers. Some clones are missing from TCRdb's copy, which holds only in-frame ones; the method was immunoSEQ multiplex PCR. The sample lists some 65,000 clones, about 72% occurring once. Source material: PBMCs. These receptor sequences come from a girl aged 10-17 years in good health and CMV-seropositive.

This chain joins TRBV25-1 and TRBJ1-3; D might be TRBD1 (5 bases). The CDR3 contains 18 residues. Germline assignment: CDR1 MGHDK and CDR2 SYGVNS. V lost 0 bases and J 0 bases, leaving 15 bases between the germline ends. The CDR3 loop reads CASSEYTRQPLSGNTIYF. The DNA of the CDR3 is TGTGCCAGCAGTGAATATACCCGACAGCCTCTCTCTGGAAACACCATATATTTT.

This chain uses TRBV15 with TRBJ2-5, with 7 bases aligning to TRBD1. Germline V lookup: CDR1 LNHNV, CDR2 YYDKDF (reference sequence). V lost 11 bases to trimming and J lost 2 bases; unmatched junction nucleotides: 8. The CDR3 length is 13 residues. CDR3 nucleotides: TGTGCCTCGACAGGGTGGGGGCAAGAGACCCAGTACTTC. The encoded protein is CASTGWGQETQYF. Complete variable domain (other parts from reference TRBV15 and TRBJ2-5): DAMVIQNPRYQVTQFGKPVTLSCSQTLNHNVMYWYQQKSSQAPKLLFHYYDKDFNNEADTPDNFQSRRPNTSFCFLDIRSPGLGDTAMYLCASTGWGQETQYFGPGTRLLVL.

This chain connects TRBV6-1 to TRBJ1-1; D is undetermined. The germline V and J ends were trimmed by 6 bases and 7 bases, with 9 bases remaining between them. This CDR3 has 11 residues. Per the germline V gene, CDR1 is MNHNS and CDR2 is SASEGT. The CDR3 is CASRGEIEAFF. In DNA form, the CDR3 reads TGTGCCAGCAGGGGCGAAATTGAAGCTTTCTTT.

This sequence joins TRBV6-1 and TRBJ1-1, with 9 bases matching TRBD1. The CDR3 loop spans 15 amino acids. Germline CDR1 MNHNS, CDR2 SASEGT. V lost 4 bases to trimming and J lost 6 bases; unmatched junction nucleotides: 9. The CDR3 protein is CASSVSPQGAAEAFF. In DNA, the CDR3 is TGTGCCAGCAGTGTTTCCCCACAGGGGGCGGCTGAAGCTTTCTTT.

The chain joins TRBV4-1 to TRBJ1-4; no clear D gene. The CDR3 consists of 15 residues. CDR1 MGHRA and CDR2 YSYEKL come from the germline V gene. Trimming stripped 4 bases from V and 1 base from J, with 10 bases between. The CDR3 here is CASSLSAVTNEKLFF. The CDR3 nucleotides read TGCGCCAGCAGCCTCAGCGCAGTAACTAATGAAAAACTGTTTTTT.

This clone has a handful of counts. The rearrangement links TRBV7-8 to TRBJ2-7, with D perhaps matching TRBD1 (6 bases). CDR3 length: 16 residues. V gave up 5 bases and J gave up 7 bases, with 24 bases separating them. The V gene's germline CDR1 is SGHVS and CDR2 FQNEAQ. This CDR3 reads CASSLMGAGTSEEQYF. CDR3 bases: TGTGCCAGCAGCCTCATGGGGGCGGGCACGTCCGAGGAGCAGTACTTC. Drawing the rest from reference TRBV7-8 and TRBJ2-7, the complete variable domain is GAGVSQSPRYKVAKRGQDVALRCDPISGHVSLFWYQQALGQGPEFLTYFQNEAQLDKSGLPSDRFFAERPEGSVSTLKIQRTQQEDSAVYLCASSLMGAGTSEEQYFGPGTRLTVT.

The V call is TRBV4-1, the J call TRBJ1-1, with D possibly matching TRBD1 (6 bases). The V and J ends lost 3 bases and 1 base respectively, with 18 bases between them. Germline values: CDR1 MGHRA, CDR2 YSYEKL. CDR3 size: 17 residues. The CDR3 here is CASSQIPGVKKNTEAFF. CDR3 coding DNA: TGCGCCAGCAGCCAGATCCCAGGGGTAAAAAAGAACACTGAAGCTTTCTTT.

V and J are TRBV18 and TRBJ1-2, with D maybe TRBD1 (5 bases). The CDR3 consists of 14 residues. V was clipped by 2 bases and J by 3 bases, with 10 bases between them. Per the germline V gene, CDR1 is KGHSH and CDR2 is LQKENI. Here the CDR3 DNA reads TGTGCCAGCTCACCAGCCGGCAGGGACTATGGCTACACCTTC. The encoded protein is CASSPAGRDYGYTF.

This clone showed up just a few times. This chain connects TRBV5-6 to TRBJ2-7; unclear D gene. The CDR3 extends over 13 amino acids. Germline loops: CDR1 SGHDT, CDR2 YYEEEE. Trimming removed 4 bases at V and 0 bases at J, with 8 bases between. The CDR3 protein is CASSLDVSYEQYF. The CDR3 region has the DNA TGTGCCAGCAGCCTAGACGTCTCCTACGAGCAGTACTTC.

This chain joins TRBV5-1 and TRBJ1-6; TRBD1 matches 11 bases. Germline trimming cut 3 bases from V and 5 bases from J; bases unmatched to any gene: 4. The germline CDR1 and CDR2 sequences are SGHRS and YFSETQ. This CDR3 is built from 16 residues. The chain's CDR3 is CASSSGQGADNSPLHF. The CDR3 DNA sequence: TGCGCCAGCAGCTCAGGACAGGGGGCTGATAATTCACCCCTCCACTTT. Full variable domain (rest looked up from reference TRBV5-1 and TRBJ1-6): KAGVTQTPRYLIKTRGQQVTLSCSPISGHRSVSWYQQTPGQGLQFLFEYFSETQRNKGNFPGRFSGRQFSNSRSEMNVSTLELGDSALYLCASSSGQGADNSPLHFGNGTRLTVT.

The chain combines TRBV6-1 with TRBJ1-5; a possible D gene is TRBD1 (5 bases). There are 15 residues in the CDR3. Germline V CDR1 and CDR2: MNHNS, SASEGT. V was clipped by 4 bases and J by 4 bases, with 14 bases between them. CDR3 sequence (DNA): TGTGCCAGCAGTGTGATGCGGGGCGAGAATCAGCCCCAGCATTTT. This codes for CASSVMRGENQPQHF.

Comment on this clone: The junction and the germline gene differ at one end; a read error may be behind it. This sequence joins TRBV25-1 and TRBJ2-1; TRBD2 is a possible D gene (6 bases). CDR1 and CDR2 from the germline V gene are MGHDK and SYGVNS. The CDR3 runs 13 residues. The CDR3 sequence is CATSLRGANEQFF. CDR3 DNA sequence: TGTGCCACCAGTTTGCGCGGGGCCAATGAGCAGTTCTTC.

The chain combines TRBV29-1 with TRBJ1-1; no definite D call. Germline V lookup: CDR1 SQVTM, CDR2 ANQGSEA. Deletions cut 6 bases from V and 1 base from J, with 15 bases between. The CDR3 extends over 14 amino acids. The CDR3 DNA sequence: TGCAGCGTCGCACGCTTAACAGCGAACACTGAAGCTTTCTTT. This encodes CSVARLTANTEAFF.

CDR3 sequence (DNA): TGTGCCAGTCCCCTAGCGGCACACTACGAGCAGTACTTC. Translating gives CASPLAAHYEQYF. This chain links TRBV6-4 with TRBJ2-5; 7 bases align to TRBD2. The J call may not be correct, given that the DNA end is closer to TRBJ2-7. The CDR3 loop spans 13 amino acids. CDR1 is MRHNA and CDR2 is SNTAGT in the germline V gene.

V usage is TRBV30 and J usage is TRBJ2-3, with TRBD2 as a possible D gene (5 bases). This CDR3 is 14 amino acids long. V was cut by 3 bases and J by 1 base, with 11 bases left in between. The germline CDR1 and CDR2 sequences are GTSNPN and SVGIG (reference sequence). The CDR3 sequence is CAWRRDRGTDTQYF. Written as DNA, the CDR3 is TGTGCCTGGAGGAGGGATCGGGGCACAGATACGCAGTATTTT.

This clone was found once. The chain links TRBV4-1 to TRBJ2-7, with D maybe TRBD1 (6 bases). Germline V gene data show CDR1 as MGHRA and CDR2 as YSYEKL. CDR3 size: 15 residues. Trimming pared 0 bases from V and 0 bases from J, leaving 9 bases between. The CDR3 region has the DNA TGCGCCAGCAGCCAAGATACAGGGAGCTCCTACGAGCAGTACTTC. Its protein product is CASSQDTGSSYEQYF.

This clone has more than one count but fewer than ten. V and J are TRBV5-1 and TRBJ1-1; D might be TRBD1 (6 bases). The CDR3 runs to 11 residues. CDR1 is SGHRS, CDR2 YFSETQ, per germline. V was clipped by 0 bases and J by 9 bases, with 6 bases between them. The DNA of the CDR3 is TGCGCCAGCAGCTTGGGGGGGCAAGCTTTCTTT. Translation gives CASSLGGQAFF.